The 27 T cell receptor beta chains below come from one sample, sequenced in a study of blood T cell repertoires in COVID-19. Sequenced by immunoSEQ multiplex PCR; TCRdb stores in-frame clones only, minus some. In the table there are about 250,000 clones, roughly 87% of which are singletons. The sample consisted of PBMCs or T cells enriched from blood (not recorded which). These receptor sequences come from a woman aged 30 to 39 with acute COVID-19.

The genes are TRBV7-2 and TRBJ1-2; the D gene is possibly TRBD1 (5 bases). Trimming took off 5 bases at V and 8 bases at J, with 18 bases between the two ends. The germline CDR1 and CDR2 sequences are SGHTA and FQGNSA. The CDR3 consists of 14 residues. The CDR3 DNA reads TGTGCCAGCAGCCTCACGGACCAGGGTGGCGGCTACACCTTC. Its translation is CASSLTDQGGGYTF.

This clone has only one observation. The chain links TRBV7-9 to TRBJ2-1, with TRBD2 identical over 7 bases. Germline CDR1 and CDR2: SEHNR and FQNEAQ (reference sequence). The V gene end was trimmed by 1 base and the J gene end by 4 bases; junction bases not matched to a gene: 4. The CDR3 is 15 amino acids. CDR3 DNA sequence: TGTGCCAGCAGCTTAGATGGCGGGGGTTACAATGAGCAGTTCTTC. This translates into CASSLDGGGYNEQFF.

This chain joins TRBV5-1 and TRBJ2-3, with D perhaps TRBD1 (7 bases). The CDR3 runs 14 residues. CDR1 and CDR2 from the germline V gene are SGHRS and YFSETQ. The V end was cut by 4 bases, the J end by 4 bases, with 13 bases between. CDR3 sequence reads: CASSLGGGPDTQYF. Written as DNA, the CDR3 is TGCGCCAGCAGCCTCGGAGGGGGCCCAGATACGCAGTATTTT.

The chain combines TRBV9 with TRBJ2-1, with a tentative D call TRBD2 (7 bases). The CDR3 has 15 residues. V was clipped by 3 bases and J by 4 bases, with 14 bases between them. Germline loops: CDR1 SGDLS, CDR2 YYNGEE. The DNA for the CDR3 is TGTGCCAGCAGCGCGGAGAGGGGGGGTTACAATGAGCAGTTCTTC. Its translation: CASSAERGGYNEQFF. Full variable domain (outside the CDR3, taken from reference TRBV9 and TRBJ2-1): DSGVTQTPKHLITATGQRVTLRCSPRSGDLSVYWYQQSLDQGLQFLIQYYNGEERAKGNILERFSAQQFPDLHSELNLSSLELGDSALYFCASSAERGGYNEQFFGPGTRLTVL.

The chain is built from TRBV19 and TRBJ1-4, with 10 bases aligning to TRBD1. Germline V CDR1 and CDR2: LNHDA, SQIVND (reference sequence). Trimming cost V 4 bases and J 8 bases; bases outside gene matches: 13. The CDR3 runs to 17 residues. This CDR3 is CASSTQHRGTGVEKLFF. In DNA, the CDR3 is TGTGCCAGTAGTACTCAGCATCGCGGGACAGGGGTAGAAAAACTGTTTTTT.

The chain has TRBV9 and TRBJ2-3; D is perhaps TRBD2 (6 bases). CDR3 length equals 17 residues. CDR1 is SGDLS, CDR2 YYNGEE, per germline. Deletions cut 4 bases from V and 0 bases from J, with 18 bases between. The CDR3 spells CASSSIHRGTSTDTQYF. In DNA, the CDR3 is TGTGCCAGCAGCTCCATCCACCGAGGGACTAGCACAGATACGCAGTATTTT.

V gene TRBV2 combines with J gene TRBJ1-2; 7 nucleotides match TRBD1. Germline V lookup: CDR1 SNHLY, CDR2 FYNNEI. The V segment lost 5 bases and the J segment 8 bases; nucleotides outside the gene matches: 8. The CDR3 sequence is 13 residues long. The CDR3 coding sequence is TGTGCCAGCAGTCAAGACAGGGAAGACGGCTACACCTTC. Its translation: CASSQDREDGYTF.

The V and J genes are TRBV4-3 and TRBJ2-4; the match to TRBD1 covers 8 bases. This CDR3 spans 16 amino acids. V shed 0 bases and J 6 bases; nucleotides not matched to a gene: 7. Germline V gene lookup returns CDR1 LGHNA and CDR2 YSLEER. The CDR3 protein is CASSQDYRGAVNIQYF. The CDR3 DNA follows: TGCGCCAGCAGCCAAGATTACAGGGGGGCTGTAAACATTCAGTACTTC.

This CDR3 reads CASSGGDRGHTEAFF. The DNA of the CDR3 is TGTGCCAGCAGCGGCGGGGACAGGGGGCACACTGAAGCTTTCTTT. V usage is TRBV5-8 and J usage is TRBJ1-1, with 12 bases lining up with TRBD1. There are 15 residues in the CDR3. V dropped 4 bases and J dropped 3; count of bases not matched to a gene: 4. In germline, CDR1 is SGHTS, CDR2 YDEGEE.

The chain recombines TRBV5-1 with TRBJ2-5; the D gene is possibly TRBD1 (5 bases). Trimming left V 0 bases short and J 5 bases short, with 5 bases between. CDR1 and CDR2 (germline): SGHRS, YFSETQ. This CDR3 contains 12 residues. CDR3 in DNA: TGCGCCAGCAGCTTGGAGGGGGAGACCCAGTACTTC. It translates to CASSLEGETQYF.

The chain's CDR3 is CASSSRDSPYEQYF. CDR3 coding DNA: TGTGCCAGCAGCTCCCGGGACAGCCCCTACGAGCAGTACTTC. The V call is TRBV11-3, the J call TRBJ2-7; the match to TRBD1 covers 7 bases. V gave up 4 bases and J gave up 2 bases; unmatched junction bases: 5. Germline V gene data show CDR1 as SGHNT and CDR2 as YENEEA. This CDR3 spans 14 amino acids.

This chain connects TRBV11-3 to TRBJ2-2; 12 bases line up with TRBD2. The CDR3 length is 19 residues. The germline CDR1 and CDR2 sequences are SGHNT and YENEEA. The V gene end was trimmed by 1 base and the J gene end by 4 bases; junction bases not matched to a gene: 10. CDR3 coding DNA: TGTGCCAGCAGCTTAGGACTAGCGGGGGCCGGGTACTCCACCGGGGAGCTGTTTTTT. This encodes CASSLGLAGAGYSTGELFF.

The V gene is TRBV27, the J gene TRBJ2-7, with a weak D call TRBD2 (6 bases). V was cut by 2 bases and J by 5 bases, with 13 bases left in between. The germline gives CDR1 MNHEY, CDR2 SMNVEV (reference sequence). The CDR3 sequence is 14 residues long. CDR3 nucleotides: TGTGCCAGCAGTTTAGCTACCTCGGGGGACGAGCAGTACTTC. Its translation: CASSLATSGDEQYF.

The V call is TRBV4-3, the J call TRBJ1-3; D is unresolved. With 2 bases removed from V and 0 bases from J, the gap between germline ends came to 11 bases. The germline gives CDR1 LGHNA, CDR2 YSLEER. The CDR3 has 16 amino acids. DNA of the CDR3: TGCGCCAGCAGCCAATGGGCGGGTGACTCTGGAAACACCATATATTTT. Translated: CASSQWAGDSGNTIYF.

V is TRBV30 and J is TRBJ2-5; the match to TRBD2 covers 8 bases. There are 13 residues in the CDR3. Germline assignment: CDR1 GTSNPN and CDR2 SVGIG (reference sequence). The ends lost 4 bases at V and 3 bases at J; junction bases unmatched: 4. The CDR3 spells CAWTSGSKETQYF. CDR3 bases: TGTGCCTGGACTAGCGGGTCTAAAGAGACCCAGTACTTC.

This clone was seen a handful of times. This sequence joins TRBV23-1 and TRBJ1-1; 9 positions agree with TRBD1. TRBV23-1 is labeled an ORF, and its function is uncertain. With 0 bases clipped from V and 4 bases from J, the junction kept 18 bases outside the gene matches. The CDR3 loop spans 20 amino acids. The CDR3 sequence is CASSQSAYRGQLMRGTEAFF. The CDR3 DNA sequence: TGCGCCAGCAGTCAATCGGCTTACAGGGGGCAATTAATGCGTGGCACTGAAGCTTTCTTT.

The rearrangement uses TRBV7-8 and TRBJ1-1; D remains unclear. The germline CDR1 and CDR2 sequences are SGHVS and FQNEAQ. CDR3 length: 15 amino acids. The V end was cut by 5 bases, the J end by 0 bases, with 13 bases between. DNA for the CDR3: TGTGCCAGCAGCATCACTCAGGTTCTGAACACTGAAGCTTTCTTT. Protein sequence: CASSITQVLNTEAFF.

This chain joins TRBV3-1 (or the pseudogene TRBV3-2) and TRBJ2-3; D remains ambiguous. V dropped 1 base and J dropped 4 bases, with 6 bases sitting between them. The CDR3 extends over 13 amino acids. Per germline, CDR1 LGHDT and CDR2 YNNKEL (reference sequence). This CDR3 is CASSQVQSDTQYF. The CDR3 coding sequence is TGTGCCAGCAGCCAAGTTCAGTCAGATACGCAGTATTTT.

V is TRBV4-1 and J is TRBJ1-5; 10 bases match TRBD1. CDR3 length: 17 amino acids. Trimming removed 3 bases from V and 4 bases from J; junction bases left unmatched: 9. Germline V gene lookup returns CDR1 MGHRA and CDR2 YSYEKL. The CDR3 DNA sequence: TGCGCCAGCAGCCACCGCCTCCGGGACAGGGGAAATCAGCCCCAGCATTTT. This sequence encodes CASSHRLRDRGNQPQHF.

The gene calls are TRBV27 and TRBJ2-5; 7 nucleotides align to TRBD1. Trimming took 4 bases from V and 2 from J; bases not matched to a gene: 10. The CDR3 is 16 residues long. Germline assignment: CDR1 MNHEY and CDR2 SMNVEV (reference sequence). The DNA for the CDR3 is TGTGCCAGCAGTTCGTACCAGACAGGGCTACAAGAGACCCAGTACTTC. Translating it yields CASSSYQTGLQETQYF.

This sequence joins TRBV10-1 and TRBJ2-1; tentative D call: TRBD2 (6 bases). V was cut by 0 bases and J by 3 bases, with 9 bases left in between. There are 15 residues in the CDR3. The V gene's germline CDR1 is WNHNN and CDR2 SYGVQD (reference sequence). In nucleotides, the CDR3 is TGCGCCAGCAGTGAGTCTCAGGACTACTACAATGAGCAGTTCTTC. Residues: CASSESQDYYNEQFF.

The chain links TRBV15 to TRBJ2-3; 9 bases line up with TRBD2. Germline V gene lookup returns CDR1 LNHNV and CDR2 YYDKDF (reference sequence). The CDR3 loop spans 15 amino acids. V was pared by 3 bases and J by 0 bases, with 1 base of the junction left unmatched. The CDR3 sequence: CATSRSGGSTDTQYF. The DNA for the CDR3 is TGTGCCACCAGCAGGAGCGGGGGGAGCACAGATACGCAGTATTTT. The variable domain in full, with the rest retrieved from reference TRBV15 and TRBJ2-3, is DAMVIQNPRYQVTQFGKPVTLSCSQTLNHNVMYWYQQKSSQAPKLLFHYYDKDFNNEADTPDNFQSRRPNTSFCFLDIRSPGLGDTAMYLCATSRSGGSTDTQYFGPGTRLTVL.

V gene TRBV7-8 combines with J gene TRBJ1-3, with TRBD1 identical over 7 bases. Germline-derived CDR1 and CDR2 are SGHVS and FQNEAQ. Trimming removed 6 bases from V and 0 bases from J; junction bases left unmatched: 5. This CDR3 spans 15 amino acids. The DNA of the CDR3 is TGTGCCAGCAGACGAGACAGGGTCTCTGGAAACACCATATATTTT. It yields the protein CASRRDRVSGNTIYF.

Here the CDR3 reads CASSSGPLGQGWGYTF. In DNA, the CDR3 is TGTGCCAGCAGCTCCGGTCCTCTGGGACAGGGCTGGGGCTACACCTTC. This chain joins TRBV5-5 and TRBJ1-2; 9 bases match TRBD1. V lost 3 bases, J lost 8 bases, and 14 bases stayed unmatched. The CDR3 sequence is 16 residues long. CDR1 is SGHKS, CDR2 YYEKEE, per germline (reference sequence).

V is TRBV5-1 and J is TRBJ2-6; D might be TRBD2 (6 bases). Trimming removed 4 bases from V and 0 bases from J, with 11 bases in between. This CDR3 has 16 amino acids. Germline V gene sequence: CDR1 SGHRS, CDR2 YFSETQ. Written as DNA, the CDR3 is TGCGCCAGCAGCAACGGGGGAGTCTCTGGGGCCAACGTCCTGACTTTC. Protein product: CASSNGGVSGANVLTF. Drawing the rest from reference TRBV5-1 and TRBJ2-6, the complete variable domain is KAGVTQTPRYLIKTRGQQVTLSCSPISGHRSVSWYQQTPGQGLQFLFEYFSETQRNKGNFPGRFSGRQFSNSRSEMNVSTLELGDSALYLCASSNGGVSGANVLTFGAGSRLTVL.

This clone turned up a few times. This sequence joins TRBV7-8 and TRBJ1-1; perhaps TRBD1 as D (6 bases). The CDR3 covers 16 residues. The germline CDR1 and CDR2 sequences are SGHVS and FQNEAQ. Trimming took off 1 base at V and 7 bases at J, with 19 bases between the two ends. The CDR3 reads CASSLVAGTGNFEAFF. The CDR3 coding sequence is TGTGCCAGCAGCTTAGTCGCAGGAACAGGGAATTTTGAAGCTTTCTTT.

This chain links TRBV6-5 with TRBJ1-2; D may be TRBD1 (6 bases). CDR3 size: 14 residues. Germline-derived CDR1 and CDR2 are MNHEY and SVGAGI. V lost 6 bases and J lost 2, with 13 bases in between. CDR3 nucleotide sequence: TGTGCCAGCAGAGTCTCAGGACAGAACTATGGCTACACCTTC. Amino acid sequence: CASRVSGQNYGYTF.